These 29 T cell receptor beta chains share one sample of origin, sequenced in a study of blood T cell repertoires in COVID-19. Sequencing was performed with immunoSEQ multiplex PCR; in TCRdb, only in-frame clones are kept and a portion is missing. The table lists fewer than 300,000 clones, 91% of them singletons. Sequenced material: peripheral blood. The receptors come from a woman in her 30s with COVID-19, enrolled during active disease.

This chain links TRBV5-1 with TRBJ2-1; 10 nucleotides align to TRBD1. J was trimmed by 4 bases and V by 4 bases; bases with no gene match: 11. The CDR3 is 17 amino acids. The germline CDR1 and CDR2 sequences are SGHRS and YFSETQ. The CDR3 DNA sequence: TGCGCCAGCAGCGTTGGCGGGGGGACAGGGGCTTACAATGAGCAGTTCTTC. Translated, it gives CASSVGGGTGAYNEQFF.

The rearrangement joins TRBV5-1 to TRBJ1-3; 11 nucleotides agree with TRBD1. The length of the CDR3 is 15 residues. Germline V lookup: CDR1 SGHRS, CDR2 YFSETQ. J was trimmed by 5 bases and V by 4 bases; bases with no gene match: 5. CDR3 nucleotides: TGCGCCAGCAGCGGGGGACAGGGGGTCCGAAACACCATATATTTT. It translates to CASSGGQGVRNTIYF.

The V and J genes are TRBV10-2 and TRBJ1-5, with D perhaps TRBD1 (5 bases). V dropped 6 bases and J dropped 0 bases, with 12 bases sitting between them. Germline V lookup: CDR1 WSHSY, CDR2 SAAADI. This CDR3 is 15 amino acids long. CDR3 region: CASSTFRGSNQPQHF. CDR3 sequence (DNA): TGCGCCAGCAGCACATTTAGGGGTAGCAATCAGCCCCAGCATTTT.

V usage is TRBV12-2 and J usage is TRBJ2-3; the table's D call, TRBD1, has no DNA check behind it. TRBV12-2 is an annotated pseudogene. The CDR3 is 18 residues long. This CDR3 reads CASRLVQLDRGHTDTQYF. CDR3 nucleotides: TGTGCAAGTCGCTTAGTGCAGCTGGACAGGGGGCACACAGATACGCAGTATTTT.

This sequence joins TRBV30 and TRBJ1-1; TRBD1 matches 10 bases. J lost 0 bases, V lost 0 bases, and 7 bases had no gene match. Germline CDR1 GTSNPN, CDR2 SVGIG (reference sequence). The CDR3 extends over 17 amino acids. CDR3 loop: CAWSVRDRGLMNTEAFF. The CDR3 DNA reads TGTGCCTGGAGTGTAAGGGACAGGGGATTGATGAACACTGAAGCTTTCTTT. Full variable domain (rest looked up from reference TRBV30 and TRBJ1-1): SQTIHQWPATLVQPVGSPLSLECTVEGTSNPNLYWYRQAAGRGLQLLFYSVGIGQISSEVPQNLSASRPQDRQFILSSKKLLLSDSGFYLCAWSVRDRGLMNTEAFFGQGTRLTVV.

CDR3 in amino acids: CASRPRGGTGNTIYF. CDR3 coding DNA: TGTGCCAGCAGACCCCGCGGAGGGACTGGAAACACCATATATTTT. The J gene is TRBJ1-3, the V gene TRBV6-5; D gene uncertain. The CDR3 has 15 amino acids. Looked up from germline, CDR1 is MNHEY and CDR2 is SVGAGI. The ends were cut back, 6 bases at V and 2 bases at J, with 14 bases in the middle.

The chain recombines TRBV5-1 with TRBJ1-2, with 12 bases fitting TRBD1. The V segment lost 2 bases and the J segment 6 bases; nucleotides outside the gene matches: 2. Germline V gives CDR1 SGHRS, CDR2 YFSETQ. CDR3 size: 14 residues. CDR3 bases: TGCGCCAGCAGCTTTGGGGACAGGGGGCATGGCTACACCTTC. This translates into CASSFGDRGHGYTF. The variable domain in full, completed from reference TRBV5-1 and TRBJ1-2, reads KAGVTQTPRYLIKTRGQQVTLSCSPISGHRSVSWYQQTPGQGLQFLFEYFSETQRNKGNFPGRFSGRQFSNSRSEMNVSTLELGDSALYLCASSFGDRGHGYTFGSGTRLTVV.

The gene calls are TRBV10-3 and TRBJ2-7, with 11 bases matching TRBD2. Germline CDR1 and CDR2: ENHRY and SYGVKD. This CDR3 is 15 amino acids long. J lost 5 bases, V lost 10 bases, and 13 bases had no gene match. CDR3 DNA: TGTGCCACCGGGAAAATAGCGGGAGGGCCCCACGAGCAGTACTTC. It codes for CATGKIAGGPHEQYF.

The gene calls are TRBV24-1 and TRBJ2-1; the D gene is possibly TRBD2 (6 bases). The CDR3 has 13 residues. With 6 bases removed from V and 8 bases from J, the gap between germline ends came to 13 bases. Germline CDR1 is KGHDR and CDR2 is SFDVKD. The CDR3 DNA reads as TGTGCCACCAGTTCAGGAGGGCGGGATGAGCAGTTCTTC. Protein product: CATSSGGRDEQFF.

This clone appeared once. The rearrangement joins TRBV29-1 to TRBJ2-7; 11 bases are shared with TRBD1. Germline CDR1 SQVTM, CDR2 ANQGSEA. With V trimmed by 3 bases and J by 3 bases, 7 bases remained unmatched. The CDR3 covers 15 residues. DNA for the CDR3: TGCAGCGTTGATTTCCGGGACAGGGGGATCTACGAGCAGTACTTC. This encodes CSVDFRDRGIYEQYF.

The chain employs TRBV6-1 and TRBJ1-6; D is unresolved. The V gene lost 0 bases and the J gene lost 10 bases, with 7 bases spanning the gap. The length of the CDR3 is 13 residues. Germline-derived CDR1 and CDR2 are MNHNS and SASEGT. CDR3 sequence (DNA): TGTGCCAGCAGTGAAGCGAGGGAATCACCCCTCCACTTT. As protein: CASSEARESPLHF.

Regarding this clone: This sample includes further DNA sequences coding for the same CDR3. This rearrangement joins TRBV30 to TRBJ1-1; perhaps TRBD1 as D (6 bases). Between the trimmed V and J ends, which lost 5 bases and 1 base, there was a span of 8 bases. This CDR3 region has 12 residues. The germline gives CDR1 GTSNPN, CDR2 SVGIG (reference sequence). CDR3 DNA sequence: TGTGCCTGGTCACAGGGGAACACTGAAGCTTTCTTT. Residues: CAWSQGNTEAFF.

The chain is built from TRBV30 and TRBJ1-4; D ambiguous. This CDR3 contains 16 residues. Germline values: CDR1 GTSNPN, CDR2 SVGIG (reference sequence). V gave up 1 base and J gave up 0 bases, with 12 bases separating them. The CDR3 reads CAWSDGRLATNEKLFF. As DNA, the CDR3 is TGTGCCTGGAGTGACGGCAGGTTGGCAACTAATGAAAAACTGTTTTTT. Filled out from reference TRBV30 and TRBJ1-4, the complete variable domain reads SQTIHQWPATLVQPVGSPLSLECTVEGTSNPNLYWYRQAAGRGLQLLFYSVGIGQISSEVPQNLSASRPQDRQFILSSKKLLLSDSGFYLCAWSDGRLATNEKLFFGSGTQLSVL.

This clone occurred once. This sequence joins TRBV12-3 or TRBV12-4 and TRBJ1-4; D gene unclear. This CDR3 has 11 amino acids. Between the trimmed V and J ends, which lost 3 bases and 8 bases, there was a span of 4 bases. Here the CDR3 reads CASSLGEKLFF. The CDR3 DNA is TGTGCCAGCAGTTTGGGCGAAAAACTGTTTTTT.

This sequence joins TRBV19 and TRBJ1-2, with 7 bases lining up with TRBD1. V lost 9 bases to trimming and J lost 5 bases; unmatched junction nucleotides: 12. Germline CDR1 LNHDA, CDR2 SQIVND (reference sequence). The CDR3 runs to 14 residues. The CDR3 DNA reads TGTGCCAGCACGCCTCGGGGACAGTCTTATGGCTACACCTTC. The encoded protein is CASTPRGQSYGYTF.

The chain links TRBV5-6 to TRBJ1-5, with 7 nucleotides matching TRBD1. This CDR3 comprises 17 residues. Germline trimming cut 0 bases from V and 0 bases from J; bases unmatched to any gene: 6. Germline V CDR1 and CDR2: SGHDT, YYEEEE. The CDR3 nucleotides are TGTGCCAGCAGCTTGGGACTGACAGGGCCTAGCAATCAGCCCCAGCATTTT. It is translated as CASSLGLTGPSNQPQHF.

CDR3 in amino acids: CASSRSGSNQPQHF. The CDR3 DNA follows: TGTGCCAGTAGTAGATCAGGGAGCAATCAGCCCCAGCATTTT. This chain joins TRBV19 and TRBJ1-5; D is possibly TRBD1 (5 bases). Trimming shortened V by 4 bases and J by 1 base, and 8 bases separated the two germline ends. CDR3 size: 14 residues. Germline CDR1 LNHDA, CDR2 SQIVND (reference sequence).

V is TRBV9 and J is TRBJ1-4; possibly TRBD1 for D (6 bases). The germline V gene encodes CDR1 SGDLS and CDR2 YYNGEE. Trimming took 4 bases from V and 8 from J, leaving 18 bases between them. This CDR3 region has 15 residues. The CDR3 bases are TGTGCCAGCAGCCCGAGGGGGGGTCTGCGGGAAAAACTGTTTTTT. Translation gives CASSPRGGLREKLFF.

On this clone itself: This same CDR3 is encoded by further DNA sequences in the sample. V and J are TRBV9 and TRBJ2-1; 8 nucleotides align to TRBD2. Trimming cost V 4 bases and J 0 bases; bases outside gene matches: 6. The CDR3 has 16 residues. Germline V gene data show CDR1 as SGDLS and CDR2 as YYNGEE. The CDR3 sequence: CASSPLSGSSYNEQFF. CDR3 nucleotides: TGTGCCAGCAGCCCTCTCAGCGGGAGCTCCTACAATGAGCAGTTCTTC.

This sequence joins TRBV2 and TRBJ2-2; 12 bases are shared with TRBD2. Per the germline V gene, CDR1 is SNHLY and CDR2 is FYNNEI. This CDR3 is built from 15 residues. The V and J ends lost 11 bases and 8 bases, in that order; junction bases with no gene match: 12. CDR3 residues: CASSPTSGRAGELFF. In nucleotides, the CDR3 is TGTGCCTCGTCCCCGACTAGCGGGAGAGCTGGGGAGCTGTTTTTT.

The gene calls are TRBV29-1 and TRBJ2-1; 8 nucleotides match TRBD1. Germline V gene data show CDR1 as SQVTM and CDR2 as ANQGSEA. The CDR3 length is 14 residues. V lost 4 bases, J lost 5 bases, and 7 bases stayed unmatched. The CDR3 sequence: CSVGGDRWDNEQFF. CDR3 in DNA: TGCAGCGTTGGTGGGGACAGGTGGGACAATGAGCAGTTCTTC.

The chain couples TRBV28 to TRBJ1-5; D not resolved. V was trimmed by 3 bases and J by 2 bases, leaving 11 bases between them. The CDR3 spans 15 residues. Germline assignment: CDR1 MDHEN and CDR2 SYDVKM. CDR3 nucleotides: TGTGCCAGCAGTTTGGGCCTCTTCGGCAATCAGCCCCAGCATTTT. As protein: CASSLGLFGNQPQHF.

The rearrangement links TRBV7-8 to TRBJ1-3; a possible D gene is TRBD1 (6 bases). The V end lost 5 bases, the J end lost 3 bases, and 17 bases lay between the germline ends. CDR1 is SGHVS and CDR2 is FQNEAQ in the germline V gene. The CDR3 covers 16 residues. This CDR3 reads CASSRRRGVVGNTIYF. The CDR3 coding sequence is TGTGCCAGCAGCAGACGCAGGGGCGTAGTTGGAAACACCATATATTTT.

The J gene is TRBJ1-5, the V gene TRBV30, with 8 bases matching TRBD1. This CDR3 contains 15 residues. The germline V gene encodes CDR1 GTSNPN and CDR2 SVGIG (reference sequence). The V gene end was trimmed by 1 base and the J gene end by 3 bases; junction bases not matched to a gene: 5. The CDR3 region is CAWSAGQGPNQPQHF. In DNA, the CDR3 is TGTGCCTGGAGTGCTGGACAGGGCCCCAATCAGCCCCAGCATTTT. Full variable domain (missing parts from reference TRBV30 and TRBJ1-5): SQTIHQWPATLVQPVGSPLSLECTVEGTSNPNLYWYRQAAGRGLQLLFYSVGIGQISSEVPQNLSASRPQDRQFILSSKKLLLSDSGFYLCAWSAGQGPNQPQHFGDGTRLSIL.

The CDR3 sequence is CASSVLGSSGNTIYF. The CDR3 DNA sequence: TGTGCCAGCAGCGTACTTGGGAGCTCTGGAAACACCATATATTTT. The rearrangement links TRBV9 to TRBJ1-3; D is ambiguous. V lost 1 base to trimming and J lost 0 bases, with 8 bases between them. CDR3 length: 15 amino acids. The germline V gene has CDR1 SGDLS and CDR2 YYNGEE.

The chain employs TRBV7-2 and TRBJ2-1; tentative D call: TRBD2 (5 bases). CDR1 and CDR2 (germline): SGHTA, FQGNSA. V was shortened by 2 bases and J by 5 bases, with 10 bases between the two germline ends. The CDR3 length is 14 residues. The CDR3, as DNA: TGTGCCAGCAGCTTACCAGGACTTCACAATGAGCAGTTCTTC. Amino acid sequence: CASSLPGLHNEQFF.

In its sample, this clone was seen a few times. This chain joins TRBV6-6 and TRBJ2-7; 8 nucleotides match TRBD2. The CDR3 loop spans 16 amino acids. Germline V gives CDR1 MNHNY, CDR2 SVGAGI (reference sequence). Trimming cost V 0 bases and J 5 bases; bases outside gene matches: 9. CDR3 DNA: TGTGCCAGCAGTTACTCGTCCGGGACTAGTACCCACGAGCAGTACTTC. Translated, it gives CASSYSSGTSTHEQYF.

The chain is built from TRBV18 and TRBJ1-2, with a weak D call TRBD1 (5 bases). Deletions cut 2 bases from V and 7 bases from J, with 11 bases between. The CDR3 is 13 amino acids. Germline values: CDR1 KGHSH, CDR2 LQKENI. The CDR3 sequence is CASSPSTGLGYTF. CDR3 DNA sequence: TGTGCCAGCTCACCAAGCACAGGTCTTGGCTACACCTTC.

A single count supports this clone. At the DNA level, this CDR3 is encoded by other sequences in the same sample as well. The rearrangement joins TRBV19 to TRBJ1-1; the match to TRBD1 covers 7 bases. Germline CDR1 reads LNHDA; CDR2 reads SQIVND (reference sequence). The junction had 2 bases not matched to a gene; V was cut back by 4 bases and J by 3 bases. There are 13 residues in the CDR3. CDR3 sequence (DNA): TGTGCCAGTAGTAACACAGGGGACACTGAAGCTTTCTTT. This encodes CASSNTGDTEAFF.